This note documents a single T cell receptor (beta chain) sequence. The junction departs from germline at one end; a sequencing error may be responsible. Within the sample, other DNA sequences also encode this same CDR3. This CDR3 region has 13 residues. The germline CDR1 and CDR2 sequences are GTSNPN and SVGIG (reference sequence). Assay: immunoSEQ multiplex PCR; the TCRdb copy retains only in-frame clones and omits some. The table includes about a million clones, roughly 70% detected once. This specimen comes from a study of shared clonotypes between healthy human individuals. Sequenced sample: memory CD4+ T cells sorted from blood. Subset in this sample: CD45RA-negative fraction. The chain uses TRBV30 and TRBJ2-5, with D possibly matching TRBD1 (6 bases). This clonotype originated in a man between 18 and 29 years old in good health. CDR3 loop: CAWSGTGPKTQYF. The CDR3 coding sequence is TGCGCCTGGAGTGGAACAGGGCCGAAGACCCAGTACTTC. Variable domain in full (rest from reference TRBV30 and TRBJ2-5): SQTIHQWPATLVQPVGSPLSLECTVEGTSNPNLYWYRQAAGRGLQLLFYSVGIGQISSEVPQNLSASRPQDRQFILSSKKLLLSDSGFYLCAWSGTGPKTQYFGPGTRLLVL.